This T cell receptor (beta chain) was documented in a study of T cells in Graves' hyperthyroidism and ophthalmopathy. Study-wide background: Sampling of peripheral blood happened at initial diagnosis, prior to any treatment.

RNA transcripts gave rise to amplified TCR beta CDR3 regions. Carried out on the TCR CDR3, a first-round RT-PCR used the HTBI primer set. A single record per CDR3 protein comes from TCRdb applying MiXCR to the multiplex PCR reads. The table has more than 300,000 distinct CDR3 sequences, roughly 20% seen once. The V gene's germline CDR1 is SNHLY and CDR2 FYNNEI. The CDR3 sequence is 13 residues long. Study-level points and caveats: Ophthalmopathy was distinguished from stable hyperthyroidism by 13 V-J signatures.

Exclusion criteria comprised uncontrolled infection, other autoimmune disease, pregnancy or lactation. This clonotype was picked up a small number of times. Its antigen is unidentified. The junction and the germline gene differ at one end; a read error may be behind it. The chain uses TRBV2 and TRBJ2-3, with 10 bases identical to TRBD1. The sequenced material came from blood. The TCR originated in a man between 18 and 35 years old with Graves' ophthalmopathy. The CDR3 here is CASPTGGTDTQYF. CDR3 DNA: TGTGCCAGCCCGACAGGGGGCACGGATACGCAGTATTTT.